Listed below are T cell receptor beta chains from one sample, sequenced in a study of T-cell memory formation after mild COVID-19. MiXCR was run by TCRdb on the 5' RACE reads, yielding one entry per CDR3 protein. Of 170,000 or so distinct CDR3 sequences listed, 25% to 40% are singletons. Sequenced material: PBMCs or a T cell subset sorted from them (not recorded which). Receptors originate from an adult woman who had mild COVID-19 (a few samples of this study predate the infection). Cell type and time point are not known. The CDR3 runs from the conserved cysteine through the conserved F or W. Fields, in order: J gene, D gene, clone size, V gene, CDR3 DNA, CDR3 protein. D genes are given only for firm matches. Some rows mark clone size as missing; the rest say once, few, many or name a class of expanded clone.

j_gene: TRBJ1-4; d_gene: -; abundance: few; v_gene: TRBV5-4; CDR3nt: TGTGCCAGCAGCTCTGGGACGGGTAATGAAAAACTGTTTTTT; CDR3aa: CASSSGTGNEKLFF
j_gene: TRBJ2-1; d_gene: -; abundance: -; v_gene: TRBV12-3/TRBV12-4; CDR3nt: TGTGCCAGCAGTCCGATAGACAAGACAGTCAGGTATGAGCAGTTCTTC; CDR3aa: CASSPIDKTVRYEQFF
j_gene: TRBJ2-7; d_gene: -; abundance: -; v_gene: TRBV7-6; CDR3nt: TGTGCCAGCAGCTTGGGTCAACTAGGCAGGCGAGACTACGAGCAGTACTTC; CDR3aa: CASSLGQLGRRDYEQYF
j_gene: TRBJ1-1; d_gene: -; abundance: -; v_gene: TRBV5-1; CDR3nt: TGCGCCAGCAGCTTGGTGGAACAGGGTAACACTGAAGCTTTCTTT; CDR3aa: CASSLVEQGNTEAFF
j_gene: TRBJ2-7; d_gene: -; abundance: few; v_gene: TRBV20-1; CDR3nt: TGCAGTGCCGTACATACGAGCTCCTACGAGCAGTACTTC; CDR3aa: CSAVHTSSYEQYF
j_gene: TRBJ1-2; d_gene: TRBD1; abundance: few; v_gene: TRBV4-2; CDR3nt: TGTGCCAGCAGCCATGGACCGGGACAGGGGGCCAATGGCTACACCTTC; CDR3aa: CASSHGPGQGANGYTF
j_gene: TRBJ2-2; d_gene: TRBD2; abundance: few; v_gene: TRBV20-1; CDR3nt: TGCAGTGCTGGAGCTAGCGGGGCCCCGGACACCGGGGAGCTGTTTTTT; CDR3aa: CSAGASGAPDTGELFF
j_gene: TRBJ2-5; d_gene: TRBD1; abundance: few; v_gene: TRBV15; CDR3nt: TGTGCCACCAGCCAGGGACAGCACTGGAGGACCCAGTACTTC; CDR3aa: CATSQGQHWRTQYF
j_gene: TRBJ2-2; d_gene: -; abundance: few; v_gene: TRBV20-1; CDR3nt: TGCAGTGCTAGAGAGTTCGGGAGATCCGTCGGGGAGCTGTTTTTT; CDR3aa: CSAREFGRSVGELFF
j_gene: TRBJ1-1; d_gene: -; abundance: -; v_gene: TRBV3-1; CDR3nt: TGTGCCAGCAGCCAACCCCAGGGGACTGAAGCTTTCTTT; CDR3aa: CASSQPQGTEAFF
j_gene: TRBJ2-5; d_gene: TRBD2; abundance: -; v_gene: TRBV2; CDR3nt: TGTGCCAGCAGGACTAGCGGTAACCAAGAGACCCAGTACTTC; CDR3aa: CASRTSGNQETQYF
j_gene: TRBJ2-1; d_gene: TRBD2; abundance: few; v_gene: TRBV6-5; CDR3nt: TGTGCCAGCAGGGAAAGCGGGGGGGTGGATGAGCAGTTCTTC; CDR3aa: CASRESGGVDEQFF
j_gene: TRBJ1-1; d_gene: -; abundance: -; v_gene: TRBV5-4; CDR3nt: TGTGCCAGCAGCCCCCCAGGGATCGGGAACACTGAAGCTTTCTTT; CDR3aa: CASSPPGIGNTEAFF
j_gene: TRBJ1-1; d_gene: TRBD1; abundance: few; v_gene: TRBV3-1; CDR3nt: TGTGCCACGCGACAGGGTGGGACTGAAGCTTTCTTT; CDR3aa: CATRQGGTEAFF
j_gene: TRBJ1-6; d_gene: -; abundance: few; v_gene: TRBV7-8; CDR3nt: TGTGCCAGCAGCTTCGGAAGGGGCACTAATTCACCCCTCCACTTT; CDR3aa: CASSFGRGTNSPLHF
j_gene: TRBJ1-5; d_gene: TRBD1; abundance: -; v_gene: TRBV12-3/TRBV12-4; CDR3nt: TGTGCCAGCACCAAAGGACAGGGGAGATATCAGCCCCAGCATTTT; CDR3aa: CASTKGQGRYQPQHF
j_gene: TRBJ2-5; d_gene: -; abundance: -; v_gene: TRBV5-1; CDR3nt: TGCGCCAGCAGCTTGGCACTGCGGCAAGAGACCCAGTACTTC; CDR3aa: CASSLALRQETQYF
j_gene: TRBJ1-1; d_gene: -; abundance: few; v_gene: TRBV6-1; CDR3nt: TGTGCCAGCATCGCGCGGACCGGTGGGAACACTGAAGCTTTCTTT; CDR3aa: CASIARTGGNTEAFF
j_gene: TRBJ2-5; d_gene: -; abundance: -; v_gene: TRBV7-9; CDR3nt: TGTGCCAGCAGCTTAGGCGCGGCCGGGGAGGAGACCCAGTACTTC; CDR3aa: CASSLGAAGEETQYF
j_gene: TRBJ2-1; d_gene: -; abundance: once; v_gene: TRBV6-2/TRBV6-3; CDR3nt: TGTGCCAGCAGTCGAGATTCGGCCAACAATGAGCAGTTCTTC; CDR3aa: CASSRDSANNEQFF
j_gene: TRBJ2-6; d_gene: -; abundance: -; v_gene: TRBV7-9; CDR3nt: TGTGCCAGCAGATCAGGAGGCGGCTCTGGGGCCAACGTCCTGACTTTC; CDR3aa: CASRSGGGSGANVLTF
j_gene: TRBJ2-7; d_gene: TRBD2; abundance: -; v_gene: TRBV6-5; CDR3nt: TGTGCCAGCAGTCCGTTAGGGACTAGGAGTACCTACGAGCAGTACTTC; CDR3aa: CASSPLGTRSTYEQYF